This T cell receptor (beta chain) was obtained from a study of tumor-infiltrating lymphocytes in primary liver carcinoma. Study-level information: These were node-negative, non-metastatic T1-T3 tumors of roughly 4 to 10 cm. Sequenced samples came back with roughly 3.5 to 7.5 million productive TCRbeta reads, and the counts looked alike across tissue types. Findings and limits, study-wide: A significantly higher top-250-clone fraction was recorded for tumors than for blood (p = 0.039).

Blood RNA originated from unsorted whole blood, with germline DNA additionally extracted. Infection with HBV was chronic in patients; they were treatment-naive. Germline V gene data show CDR1 as SGHAT and CDR2 as FQNNGV. CDR3 size: 14 residues. Constant-region priming of approximately 500 ng total RNA yielded TCR beta cDNA. Libraries for TCR beta were built through three nested multiplex PCR rounds, which together made up a slightly modified ARM-PCR procedure. Each of the first two PCR rounds ran approximately 11 cycles with TRBV1-TRBV30 forward and C-beta reverse primers. MiXCR, run by TCRdb on the multiplex PCR reads, gives a single entry per CDR3 protein. The sample has about 180,000 distinct CDR3 sequences; 50% to 75% are singletons. A remark on this clonotype: No antigen is known for it. One base away lies a much larger clone, so this may be a sequencing read error.

The J gene is TRBJ1-3, the V gene TRBV11-2; D remains ambiguous. The sequencing input was peripheral blood. The TCR comes from a man aged 35 to 55 with primary liver carcinoma and hepatitis B virus infection. The CDR3 coding sequence is TGTGCCAGCAGCTTACGCACCTCTGGATACACCATATATTTT. Its translation: CASSLRTSGYTIYF.